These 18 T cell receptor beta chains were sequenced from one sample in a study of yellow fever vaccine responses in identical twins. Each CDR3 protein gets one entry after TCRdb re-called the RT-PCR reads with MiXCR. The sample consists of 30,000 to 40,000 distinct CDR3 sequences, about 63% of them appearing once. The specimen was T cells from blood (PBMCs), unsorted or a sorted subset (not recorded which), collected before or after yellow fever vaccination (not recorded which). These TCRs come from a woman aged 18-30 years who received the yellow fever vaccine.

The chain's CDR3 is CASSSGYEQYV. The CDR3 coding sequence is TGTGCCAGTAGTAGCGGTTACGAGCAGTACGTC. The rearrangement links TRBV19 to TRBJ2-7, with D uncertain. There are 11 residues in the CDR3. From germline, CDR1 is LNHDA and CDR2 SQIVND (reference sequence). Trimming removed 4 bases at V and 4 bases at J, with 5 bases between.

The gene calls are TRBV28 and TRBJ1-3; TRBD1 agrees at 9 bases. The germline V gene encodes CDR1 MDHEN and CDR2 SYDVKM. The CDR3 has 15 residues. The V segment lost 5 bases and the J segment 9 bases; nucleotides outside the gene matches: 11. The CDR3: CASSPGDRAFGTIYF. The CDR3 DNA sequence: TGTGCCAGCAGTCCCGGGGACAGGGCCTTTGGCACCATATATTTT. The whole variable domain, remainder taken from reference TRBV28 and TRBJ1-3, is DVKVTQSSRYLVKRTGEKVFLECVQDMDHENMFWYRQDPGLGLRLIYFSYDVKMKEKGDIPEGYSVSREKKERFSLILESASTNQTSMYLCASSPGDRAFGTIYFGEGSWLTVV.

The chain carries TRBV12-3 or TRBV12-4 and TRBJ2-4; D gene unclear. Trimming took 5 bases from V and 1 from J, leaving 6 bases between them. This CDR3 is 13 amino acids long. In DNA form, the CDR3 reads TGTGCCAGCAGTCCTAGGGCCAAAAACATTCAGTACTTC. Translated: CASSPRAKNIQYF.

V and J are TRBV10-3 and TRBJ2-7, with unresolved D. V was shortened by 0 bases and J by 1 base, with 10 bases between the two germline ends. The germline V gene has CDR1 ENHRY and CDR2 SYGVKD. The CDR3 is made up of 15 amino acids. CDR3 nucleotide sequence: TGTGCCATCAGTGAGTCACCTGGTTCATCCTACGAGCAGTACTTC. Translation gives CAISESPGSSYEQYF.

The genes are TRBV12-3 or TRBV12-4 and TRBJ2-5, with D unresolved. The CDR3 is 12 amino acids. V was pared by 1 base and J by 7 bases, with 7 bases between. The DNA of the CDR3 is TGTGCCAGCAGTTTAGTTGCTGGGACCCAGTACTTC. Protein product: CASSLVAGTQYF.

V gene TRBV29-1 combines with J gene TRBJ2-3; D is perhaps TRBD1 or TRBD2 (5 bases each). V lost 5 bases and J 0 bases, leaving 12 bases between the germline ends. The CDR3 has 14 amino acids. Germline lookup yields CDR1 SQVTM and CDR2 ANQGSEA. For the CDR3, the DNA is TGCAGCGTTCTTGGGGGAGTTAGCACAGATACGCAGTATTTT. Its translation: CSVLGGVSTDTQYF.

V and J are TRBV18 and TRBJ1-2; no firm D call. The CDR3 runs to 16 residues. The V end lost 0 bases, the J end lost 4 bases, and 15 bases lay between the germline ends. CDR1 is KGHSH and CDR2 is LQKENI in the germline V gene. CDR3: CASSPPGRGTGYGYTF. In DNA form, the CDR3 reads TGTGCCAGCTCACCACCGGGAAGAGGTACCGGCTATGGCTACACCTTC.

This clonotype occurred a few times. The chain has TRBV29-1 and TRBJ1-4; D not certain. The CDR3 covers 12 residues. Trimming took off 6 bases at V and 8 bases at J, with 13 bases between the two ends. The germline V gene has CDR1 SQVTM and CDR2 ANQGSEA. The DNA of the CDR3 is TGCAGCGTGACACTCGTGGGGGAAAAACTGTTTTTT. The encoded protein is CSVTLVGEKLFF.

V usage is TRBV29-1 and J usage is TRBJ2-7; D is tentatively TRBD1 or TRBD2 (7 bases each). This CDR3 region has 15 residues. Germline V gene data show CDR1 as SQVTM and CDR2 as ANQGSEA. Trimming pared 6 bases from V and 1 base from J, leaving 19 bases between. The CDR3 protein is CSVGVGGGPSYEQYF. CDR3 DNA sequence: TGCAGCGTCGGTGTGGGAGGGGGCCCTTCCTACGAGCAGTACTTC.

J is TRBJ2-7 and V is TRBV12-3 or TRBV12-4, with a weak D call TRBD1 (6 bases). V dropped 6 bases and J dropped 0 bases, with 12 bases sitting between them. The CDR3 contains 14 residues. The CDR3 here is CASRPTGHSYEQYF. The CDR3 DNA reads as TGTGCCAGCAGGCCGACAGGACACTCCTACGAGCAGTACTTC.

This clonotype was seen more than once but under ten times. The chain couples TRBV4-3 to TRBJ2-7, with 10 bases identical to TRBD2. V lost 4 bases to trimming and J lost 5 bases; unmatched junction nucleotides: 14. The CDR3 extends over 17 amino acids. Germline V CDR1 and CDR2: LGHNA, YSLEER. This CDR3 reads CASSPNGAGGQPDEQYV. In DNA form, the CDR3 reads TGCGCCAGCAGCCCTAACGGAGCGGGGGGGCAACCGGACGAGCAGTACGTC.

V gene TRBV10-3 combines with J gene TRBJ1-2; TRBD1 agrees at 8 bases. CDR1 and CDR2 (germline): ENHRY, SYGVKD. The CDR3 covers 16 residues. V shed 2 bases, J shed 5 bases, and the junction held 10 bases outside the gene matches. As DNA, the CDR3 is TGTGCCATCAGTGAGGCTAGCTCGACAGGGGATTATGGCTACACCTTC. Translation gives CAISEASSTGDYGYTF.

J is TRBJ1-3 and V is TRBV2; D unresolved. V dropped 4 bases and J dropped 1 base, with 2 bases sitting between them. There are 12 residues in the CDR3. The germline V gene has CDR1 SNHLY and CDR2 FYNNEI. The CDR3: CASSGSGNTIYF. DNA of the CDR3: TGTGCCAGCAGTGGATCTGGAAACACCATATATTTT.

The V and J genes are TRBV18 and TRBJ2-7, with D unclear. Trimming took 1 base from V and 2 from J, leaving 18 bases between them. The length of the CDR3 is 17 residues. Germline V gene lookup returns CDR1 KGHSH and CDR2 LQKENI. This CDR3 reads CASSPQAATTLTYEQYF. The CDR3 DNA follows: TGTGCCAGCTCACCACAGGCAGCTACTACTCTGACCTACGAGCAGTACTTC.

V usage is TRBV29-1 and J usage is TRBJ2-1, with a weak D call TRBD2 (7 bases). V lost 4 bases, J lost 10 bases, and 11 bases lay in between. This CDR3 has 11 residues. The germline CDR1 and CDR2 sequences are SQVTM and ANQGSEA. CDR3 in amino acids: CSVAQGGEQFF. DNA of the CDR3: TGCAGCGTTGCACAGGGAGGGGAGCAGTTCTTC.

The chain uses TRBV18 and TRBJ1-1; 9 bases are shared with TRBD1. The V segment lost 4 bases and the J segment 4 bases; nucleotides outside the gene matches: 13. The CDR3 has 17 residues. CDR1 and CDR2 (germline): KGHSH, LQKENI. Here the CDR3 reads CASSQPGQGFTSTEAFF. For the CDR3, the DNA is TGTGCCAGCTCACAACCGGGACAGGGCTTCACGAGCACTGAAGCTTTCTTT.

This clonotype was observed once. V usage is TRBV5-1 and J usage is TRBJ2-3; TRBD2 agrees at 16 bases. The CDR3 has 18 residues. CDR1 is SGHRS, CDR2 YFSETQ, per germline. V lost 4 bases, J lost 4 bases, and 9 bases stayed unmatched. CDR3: CASSPPGLAGGAADTQYF. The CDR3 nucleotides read TGCGCCAGCAGCCCGCCGGGACTAGCGGGAGGGGCCGCAGATACGCAGTATTTT. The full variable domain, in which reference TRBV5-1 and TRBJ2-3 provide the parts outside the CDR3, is KAGVTQTPRYLIKTRGQQVTLSCSPISGHRSVSWYQQTPGQGLQFLFEYFSETQRNKGNFPGRFSGRQFSNSRSEMNVSTLELGDSALYLCASSPPGLAGGAADTQYFGPGTRLTVL.

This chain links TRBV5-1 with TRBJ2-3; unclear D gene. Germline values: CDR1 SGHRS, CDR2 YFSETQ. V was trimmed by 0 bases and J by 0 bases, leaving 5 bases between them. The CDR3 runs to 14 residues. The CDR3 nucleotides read TGCGCCAGCAGCTTGGCCGAAAGCACAGATACGCAGTATTTT. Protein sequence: CASSLAESTDTQYF.